This paragraph reports one T cell receptor beta chain. The antigen it recognizes is unknown. Base-call qualities are not available, and no considerably larger clone is one nucleotide away. The cohort comprised approximately 700 healthy bone marrow donors. At the time of sampling, all cohort members were nominally healthy, though unrecorded immune exposures were likely present. The donor tested CMV seronegative and was one of the 352 seronegative cohort members. A peripheral blood sample was collected from each donor, and TCR beta sequencing was performed on peripheral blood mononuclear cells. The Qiagen DNeasy Blood Extraction Kit was used to extract genomic DNA from the blood cell samples. The data were taken from a study of cytomegalovirus exposure and HLA in healthy donors (dated by TCRdb to between 2016 and 2019). In terms of the full investigation: According to an earlier analysis of around 600 of the donors, 150 million to 200 million T cells yielded 95 million to 140 million unique TCR beta sequences and roughly 280 Gb of sequence data. An early release covering about 600 HLA-typed donors comprised 300 to 350 gigabases of sequencing data and some 79 million unique TCR sequences. Among the roughly 390 genotyped donors, about 83% belonged to the genetic ancestry cluster associated with self-reported Caucasian donors. The study aimed to test whether cataloging public T cell receptors could reveal signatures of past pathogen exposure. Using immunosequencing, the study profiled T cell repertoires from 666 subjects and related those repertoires to cytomegalovirus serostatus. A separate validation cohort of roughly 120 different subjects was used in addition to the 666-subject first cohort. To predict cytomegalovirus infection status, the study combined high-throughput TCR immunosequencing, statistical association of individual TCRs with disease status, and machine learning. A later analysis re-analyzed previously published TCR beta repertoires from 550 to 700 donors and added high-resolution HLA genotyping to study TCR occurrence patterns. Rather than drawing on any new phenotypic data, the later analysis identified candidate immune exposures from TCR beta sequences and the way those sequences occurred across donors. In an earlier analysis of roughly 580 of the donors, high-throughput TCR beta sequencing was used to judge whether each TCR beta V gene segment behaved as functional or pseudogenic. Donor age, sex, ethnicity and CMV serostatus were compiled together with the repertoire data. In a later genetic analysis, genome-wide SNP genotypes for 398 of the 666 donors were used, and that subset was treated as a discovery cohort. Every repertoire in the discovery cohort had been generated on one and the same sequencing platform. Class I and class II HLA loci were covered by the typing at four-digit resolution. The number of typed donors differed by locus: roughly 629-640 for A, B, C, DRB1 and DQB1; approximately 540 for DQA1; fewer than 610 for DPA1; and approximately 450 for DPB1. About 5 DR-DQ haplotypes were handled as single units for association and clustering, since linkage in the cohort was strong. On average, around 240,000 unique TCR beta nucleotide sequences were sequenced per donor among some 430 genotyped donors of the cohort, with approximately 18% of those sequences being non-productive.

On the study overall, not on this receptor specifically: Because counts were too low, about 18 rarely observed V segments, including chromosome 9 orphons, were left out of the earlier analysis of some 600 of the donors. CMV serostatus was the only immune exposure information available for the cohort. A further reported finding was that TCR beta sequences accurately predicted the HLA-A and HLA-B alleles for most subjects in the first cohort. The authors suggested that the approach could potentially be extended to other disease states and immunological phenotypes. While some public TCRs were present in many individuals, most TCR sequences turned up only very rarely across donors. Some IMGT-functional V segments, including TRBV6-2 and TRBV6-3, could not be told apart with the 87-base-pair reads, so those segments were excluded. Strong co-occurrence of HLA alleles, especially DR and DQ, made assigning TCR associations to individual alleles difficult. The study gave a list of roughly 150 TCR beta chains associated with cytomegalovirus. Linkage disequilibrium might explain the correlated functional status among segregating V segments, but an unknown experimental factor could not be excluded. A later genetic analysis reported fewer N-insertions in productive TCRs among donors in an Asian-associated ancestry cluster than the 666-donor mean. The classifier was reported to diagnose cytomegalovirus status with high specificity and sensitivity in both the original cohort and the validation cohort. The sequencing pipeline was judged likely to have produced a cluster of highly shared sequence variants as a technical artifact. According to a later analysis, most CMV-associated TCR beta chains appeared to be HLA-restricted, and the HLA associations seemed to be driven largely by CMV exposure. Broadly in line with IMGT annotations, most TCR beta V segments showed up in productive rearrangements about 87% or about 30% of the time in an earlier analysis of some 590 of the donors. Only TCR beta chains were sequenced in this cohort, and the absence of alpha or paired-chain data limited detectable features. In vitro tests confirmed that a few of the cytomegalovirus-associated TCR beta chains recognize cytomegalovirus antigens. Compared with equally common non-associated chains, HLA-associated TCR beta chains in a later analysis were more clonally expanded and had lower generation probabilities. Because HLA typing was unavailable for some donors at each locus, only the typed subset was used in association tests. The presence/absence analyses assumed that sequencing depth was roughly uniform across donors, and that assumption may not be true. In a later analysis, some 17,000 TCR beta sequences were associated with specific HLA alleles at a false discovery rate of 0.05. A later genetic analysis associated a missense DCLRE1C variant with V-gene and J-gene trimming of TCR beta chains, and an independent cohort replicated the association. Several of the top co-occurrence clusters appeared to be linked to parvovirus B19, influenza, CMV and Epstein-Barr virus, according to a later analysis. According to a later analysis, TCR association rates differed among HLA loci, with DRB1 alleles showing the most associated TCRs and HLA-C alleles showing the fewest.

From its cysteine to its phenylalanine, the CDR3 spans 14 amino acids. The sequence is cut down to CDR3 DNA, 42 bases in frame from base 1. At the junction V is shortened by 3 bases and J by 2 bases, with 11 bases in between. Taken from the germline V gene, the CDR1 and CDR2 loops are MDHEN and SYDVKM. Library prep was done by the immunoSEQ multiplex PCR assay. A mixture of 60 forward primers for TCR Vbeta segments and 13 reverse primers for TCR Jbeta segments was used in the multiplex PCR. Amplification of the CDR3 region of rearranged TCR beta genes was performed with a multiplex PCR assay on genomic DNA. On the Illumina HiSeq System, the amplified TCR beta libraries were sequenced as 87-base-pair reads. The original pipeline was this. A later analysis counted some 80 million unique TCR beta chains across the 666 repertoires, and some 11 million of these chains were shared by at least two donors. A nearest-neighbor algorithm error-corrected the raw reads and collapsed the reads into unique sequences, merging closely related sequences to remove PCR and sequencing errors. V, D and J gene segments were assigned by aligning CDR3 sequences to IMGT reference sequences. For a sequence to be retained, at least a six-nucleotide match to both a V gene segment and a J gene segment was required. Rearrangements were classified as productive when the CDR3 lacked stop codons and remained in frame with V and J, and all other rearrangements were classified as non-productive. CDR3 was defined by IMGT convention, running from the second conserved V-encoded cysteine to the conserved J-encoded phenylalanine. In an earlier analysis of roughly 610 of the donors, sequences lacking an unambiguous match to a single V gene segment were excluded. An earlier analysis of fewer than 750 of the donors classified V segments as functional when productive rearrangements were above 56.7% and as segregating when the standard deviation between donors was above 5%. A statistical classification framework was built for diagnosing cytomegalovirus status from the catalog of TCR beta chain sequences. A later analysis assigned V and J genes by comparing TCR nucleotide sequences with IMGT/GENE-DB human TR gene sequences. The TCRdist pipeline was used in a later analysis to assign CDR3 sequences and most-parsimonious VDJ recombination scenarios. In a later analysis, every TCR beta chain was defined by the combination of its CDR3 amino acid sequence and its V-gene family, and reads without a unique V-gene family were dropped. In a later analysis, nearly 600 highly shared, low-generation-probability nucleotide sequences were removed to address suspected cross-contamination and a sequencing artifact. A later analysis calculated a clonal expansion index for each public chain from normalized within-repertoire ranks of inferred template counts. In a later analysis, generation probabilities were computed using a VDJ recombination model fitted to out-of-frame rearrangements, and the results were checked against IGoR. In a later analysis, TCR-TCR, TCR-HLA and TCR-CMV co-occurrence was scored with hypergeometric tests, and a repertoire-size bias correction was applied to TCR pairs. To estimate false discovery rates, a later analysis permuted the HLA or CMV assignments 20 times. In a later analysis, co-occurring TCRs were grouped using DBSCAN, with TCRdist sequence similarity added in when clustering inside HLA-allele-positive subsets. Repertoires with fewer than 30,000 or more than 120,000 public chains were left out of co-occurrence clustering, as were five repertoires with anomalous nucleotide sharing. TCRdb stores this immuneACCESS table with in-frame sequences only. Part of the clones is absent; in the studies checked, under half of the shortfall reflects unresolved V genes, and no reason is known for the rest. That table gives V, J and clone size, and the DNA gave D and trimming. This sample holds about 180,000 clones; approximately 80% were observed only once. Jointly, the top ten make up 1.5% to 2% of the sample.

In this chain, TRBV28 is recombined with TRBJ2-7; the D gene is not confidently resolved. The material sequenced was PBMCs. This clonotype originated in a man aged 18 to 29 in good health and CMV-seronegative. In nucleotides, the sequence is TGTGCCAGCAGTTTGGGCTTTTCCCCCTACGAGCAGTACTTC. This codes for CASSLGFSPYEQYF.